This T cell receptor beta chain is drawn from a study of vaccination and CD4 T cells after COVID-19. Treatment defined: roughly 11-day PBMC culture with coronavirus spike peptide pools or control peptides (ViraFEST assay). Expanded clonotypes were found by TCR sequencing after peptide-pool stimulation (ViraFEST). This clonotype was found a few times. Its antigen is as yet unknown. There are 14 residues in the CDR3. Germline CDR1 MDHEN, CDR2 SYDVKM. V gave up 6 bases and J gave up 6 bases, with 15 bases separating them. An Oncomine TCR Beta short-read assay was used to sequence the DNA from cultured CD4+ T cells. TCRdb re-called the PCR reads with MiXCR, one entry per CDR3 protein. Found here are 14,000 or so distinct CDR3 sequences, around three fifths of them singletons; the top ten hold approximately 16%.

The receptor was isolated from a human donor who had recovered from COVID-19. This chain joins TRBV28 and TRBJ1-5; D gene ambiguous. Sequencing was carried out using CD4+ T cells from blood, cultured in vitro. The CDR3 sequence is CASSSPPSRQPQHF. The CDR3 nucleotides are TGTGCCAGCAGCTCGCCCCCTTCGCGTCAGCCCCAGCATTTT.